This T cell receptor beta chain originates from a study of spatial heterogeneity in lung cancer. Study context: Beta-chain sequences were consistently detected more often than alpha-chain sequences. The mean occurrence of each unique TCR and UMI combination in raw reads exceeded nine.

The time point: sample taken at primary tumor resection. Whole RNA was taken from tumor, nontumor lung or frozen PBMC; it was then sequenced unsorted. Each TCR cDNA molecule carried a unique molecular identifier. TCRdb re-called the 5' RACE reads through MiXCR, storing one row per CDR3 protein. This sample yields 5,500 to 8,000 distinct CDR3 sequences, of which approximately 5% are seen a single time; about 9% belongs to the top ten. The ends lost 0 bases at V and 7 bases at J; junction bases unmatched: 2. This CDR3 is 13 amino acids long. CDR1 DFQATT and CDR2 SNEGSKA come from the germline V gene (reference sequence). This clonotype ranks as medium-sized (0.01 to 0.1%).

This chain connects TRBV20-1 to TRBJ1-5, with 8 bases aligning to TRBD1. This material consisted of normal lung tissue next to the tumor, taken at surgery. This TCR derives from a female donor with early-stage non-small cell lung cancer. Written as DNA, the CDR3 is TGCAGTGCTAGAGATGACAGGGGCCAGCCCCAGCATTTT. This sequence encodes CSARDDRGQPQHF.